This TCR beta chain comes out of a study of Ad26.COV2.S vaccination and SARS-CoV-2 variants. Study overall: Vaccine-arm donor from the placebo-controlled COV1001 Ad26.COV2.S trial.

The CDR3 is 15 residues long. Germline V CDR1 and CDR2: LGHDT, YNNKEL (reference sequence). Trimming removed 1 base from V and 8 bases from J; junction bases left unmatched: 4. Only in-frame clones appear in the TCRdb table, and some are missing; sequencing was by immunoSEQ multiplex PCR. The sample holds 350,000 to 400,000 clones; about nine tenths are singletons and the top ten take approximately 3.7%. Treatment denoted: some 20 received Ad26.COV2.S at low or high dose, single or two shots; 5 received placebo; per-sample allocation not given. Sampling was done on day 63 after the first vaccine or placebo injection.

The clonotype was recovered from a person between 18 and 65 years old who received the Ad26.COV2.S COVID-19 vaccine or a placebo. V usage is TRBV3-1 (or the pseudogene TRBV3-2) and J usage is TRBJ1-4; 10 bases match TRBD1. Sequenced material: peripheral blood, taken in a trial of Ad26.COV2.S vaccine versus placebo. The CDR3 region has the DNA TGTGCCAGCAGCCAAGTCCGGGACAGGGGAGAAAAACTGTTTTTT. Amino acid sequence: CASSQVRDRGEKLFF.